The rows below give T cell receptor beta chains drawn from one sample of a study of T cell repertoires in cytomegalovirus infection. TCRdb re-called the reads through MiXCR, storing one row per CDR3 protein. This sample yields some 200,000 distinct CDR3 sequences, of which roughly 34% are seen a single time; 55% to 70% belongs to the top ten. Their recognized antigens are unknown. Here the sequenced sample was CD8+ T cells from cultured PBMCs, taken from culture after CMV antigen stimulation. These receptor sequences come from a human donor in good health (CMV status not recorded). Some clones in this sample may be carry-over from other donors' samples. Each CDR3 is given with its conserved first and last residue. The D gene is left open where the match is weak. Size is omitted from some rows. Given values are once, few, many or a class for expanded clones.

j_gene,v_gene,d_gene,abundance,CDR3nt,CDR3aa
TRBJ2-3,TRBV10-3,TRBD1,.,TGTGCCATCAGCCCCGGGACAGGAGCCACAGATACGCAGTATTTT,CAISPGTGATDTQYF
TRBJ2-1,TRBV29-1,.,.,TGCAGCGTTGAACTCGGGAGTTCCTACAATGAGCAGTTCTTC,CSVELGSSYNEQFF
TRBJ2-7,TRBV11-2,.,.,TGTGCCAGCAGCTTAGCAACCGAGCAGTACTTC,CASSLATEQYF
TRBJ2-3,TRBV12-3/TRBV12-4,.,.,TGTGCCAGCAGTTTAGGTTACGGGAGCGTAGATACGCAGTATTTT,CASSLGYGSVDTQYF
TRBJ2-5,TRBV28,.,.,TGTGCCAGCATTAAAGAAGAGACCCAGTACTTC,CASIKEETQYF
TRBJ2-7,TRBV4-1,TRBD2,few,TGCGCCAGCAGCCATGCCGGGACTAGCGGGATCGACGAGCAGTACTTC,CASSHAGTSGIDEQYF
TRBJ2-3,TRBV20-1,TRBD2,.,TGCAGTGCTAGAGGCGGGGGGGCAGATACGCAGTATTTT,CSARGGGADTQYF
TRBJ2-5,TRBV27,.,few,TGTGCCAGCAGTTCCCTCGGGAAGGGAACCCAAGAGACCCAGTACTTC,CASSSLGKGTQETQYF
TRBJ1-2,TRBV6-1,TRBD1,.,TGTGCCAGCAGTGAAAGGGCCAGGGGGACTGGTGGCTACACCTTC,CASSERARGTGGYTF
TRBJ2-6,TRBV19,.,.,TGTGCCAGTAGTATGAGGGTTCTAACTGGGGCCAACGTCCTGACTTTC,CASSMRVLTGANVLTF
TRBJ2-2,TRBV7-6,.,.,TGTGCCAGCAGCTTATACAGCGACAACACCGGGGAGCTGTTTTTT,CASSLYSDNTGELFF
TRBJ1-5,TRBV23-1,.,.,TGCGCCAGCAGTCAATCGCCCCCGACAGTAGAGGTCTATCAGCCCCAGCATTTT,CASSQSPPTVEVYQPQHF
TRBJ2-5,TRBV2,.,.,TGTGCCAGCAGTGAAGGTCAGGGACCCCAAGAGACCCAGTACTTC,CASSEGQGPQETQYF
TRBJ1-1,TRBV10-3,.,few,TGTGCCATCAGTGACGTGGAGGACGGAAGGGACACTGAAGCTTTCTTT,CAISDVEDGRDTEAFF
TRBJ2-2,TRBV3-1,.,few,TGTGCCAGCAGCCAAGAAGGGGGCGAGTCTAGCGACACCGGGGAGCTGTTTTTT,CASSQEGGESSDTGELFF
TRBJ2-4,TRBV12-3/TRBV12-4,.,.,TGTGCCAGCAGCCGCCTAGACGGCAAAAACATTCAGTACTTC,CASSRLDGKNIQYF
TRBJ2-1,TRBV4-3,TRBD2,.,TGCGCCAGCAGCCAAGCCACTAGCGGGATGGGAGATGAGCAGTTCTTC,CASSQATSGMGDEQFF
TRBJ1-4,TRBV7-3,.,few,TGTGCCAGCAGCTCCGTAGGAGGAGAAAAACTGTTTTTT,CASSSVGGEKLFF
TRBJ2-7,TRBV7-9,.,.,TGTGCCAGCAGCGGGGGATCGGAGGGGACGAAATCCTACGAGCAGTACTTC,CASSGGSEGTKSYEQYF
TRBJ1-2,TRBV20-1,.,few,TGCAGTGCCATGGGGGTCGCTAACTATGGCTACACCTTC,CSAMGVANYGYTF
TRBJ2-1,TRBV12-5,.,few,TGTGCTAGTGGAAGCGGGCCTAACAATGAGCAGTTCTTC,CASGSGPNNEQFF
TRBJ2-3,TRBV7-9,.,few,TGTGCCAGCAGCCCCGGCGGGAATATCGCAGATACGCAGTATTTT,CASSPGGNIADTQYF
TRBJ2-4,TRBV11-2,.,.,TGTGCCAGCAGCCCCGTGACAGCCTTCGTTAACATTCAGTACTTC,CASSPVTAFVNIQYF
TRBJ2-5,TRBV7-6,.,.,TGTGCCAGCAGTCCTACGAGGAGAGACGCCAGAGAGACCCAGTACTTC,CASSPTRRDARETQYF
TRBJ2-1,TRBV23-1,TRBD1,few,TGCGCCAGCAGTCAAGACAGGGGGCGAAGCTCCTACAATGAGCAGTTCTTC,CASSQDRGRSSYNEQFF
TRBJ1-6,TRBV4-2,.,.,TGTGCCAGCAGCCAAGGGACAGAAAAATATAATTCACCCCTCCACTTT,CASSQGTEKYNSPLHF
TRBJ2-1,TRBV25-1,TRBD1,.,TGTGCCAGCAGTGCTTATGCGACAGGGGCTTTCCCCGTTAATGAGCAGTTCTTC,CASSAYATGAFPVNEQFF
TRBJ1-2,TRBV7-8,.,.,TGTGCCAGCAGCTTCCGGGGCGACTATGGCTACACCTTC,CASSFRGDYGYTF
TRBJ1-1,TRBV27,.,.,TGTGCCAGCAGTTCGCAGGGTTCTGAAGCTTTCTTT,CASSSQGSEAFF
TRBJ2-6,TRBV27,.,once,TGTGCCAGCAGTTTGAATGGGGGGCTTGGGGCTGGGGCCAACGTCCTGACTTTC,CASSLNGGLGAGANVLTF
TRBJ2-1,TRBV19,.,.,TGTGCCAGTAGTCTAGGGGGACAGCAGTTCTTC,CASSLGGQQFF
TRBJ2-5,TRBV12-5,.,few,TGTGCTAGTGGGACCCCGTACCAAGAGACCCAGTACTTC,CASGTPYQETQYF
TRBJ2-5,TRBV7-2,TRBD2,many,TGTGCCAGCAGCCCTAGGATTGGTAGCGGGGGGGCGGGAGAGACCCAGTACTTC,CASSPRIGSGGAGETQYF
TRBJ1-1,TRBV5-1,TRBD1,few,TGCGCCAGCAGCTCGCAACAGGGGGCAACTGAAGCTTTCTTT,CASSSQQGATEAFF
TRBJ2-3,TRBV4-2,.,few,TGTGCCAGCAGCCCCCCCGGGGCCAGCACAGATACGCAGTATTTT,CASSPPGASTDTQYF
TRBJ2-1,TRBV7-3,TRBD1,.,TGTGCCAGCAGCCAGATGACAGGGGCCCACAATGAGCAGTTCTTC,CASSQMTGAHNEQFF
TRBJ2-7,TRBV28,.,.,TGTGCCAGCATGGTTACAGCCTACGAGCAGTACTTC,CASMVTAYEQYF
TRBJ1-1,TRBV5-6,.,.,TGTGCCAGCAGCCCGGCCGGGACACTGAACACTGAAGCTTTCTTT,CASSPAGTLNTEAFF
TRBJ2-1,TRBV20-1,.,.,TGCAGTGCTAGAAGTCTTTCTTCTTTGGATGAGCAGTTCTTC,CSARSLSSLDEQFF
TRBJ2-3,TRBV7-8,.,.,TGTGCCAGCAGCCCCGAGACCGGGACTAGCACAGATACGCAGTATTTT,CASSPETGTSTDTQYF
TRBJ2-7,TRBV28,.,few,TGTGCCAGCAGTTTGGGGTTCCAGGAGGACGAGCAGTACTTC,CASSLGFQEDEQYF
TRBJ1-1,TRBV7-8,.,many,TGTGCCAGCAGCTTTTTGGTCAGACTCAACACTGAAGCTTTCTTT,CASSFLVRLNTEAFF
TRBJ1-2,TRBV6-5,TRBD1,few,TGTGCCAGTCGGACAGGGGTTGACTTCTATGGCTACACCTTC,CASRTGVDFYGYTF
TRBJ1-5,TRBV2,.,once,TGTGCCAGCAGTGATCACTTCCTTGGCGATCAGCCCCAGCATTTT,CASSDHFLGDQPQHF
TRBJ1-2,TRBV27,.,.,TGTGCCAGCAGTTTATCAGGGAACTATGGCTACACCTTC,CASSLSGNYGYTF
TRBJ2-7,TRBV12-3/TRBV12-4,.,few,TGTGCCAGCAGTTTTGGCGGGGCCTTCTCCTACGAGCAGTACTTC,CASSFGGAFSYEQYF
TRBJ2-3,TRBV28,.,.,TGTGCCATACATCTAACTGGCACAGATACGCAGTATTTT,CAIHLTGTDTQYF
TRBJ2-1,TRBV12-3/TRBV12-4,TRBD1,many,TGTGCCAGCAGTTTAAACAGGGGGCTCTCCTACAATGAGCAGTTCTTC,CASSLNRGLSYNEQFF
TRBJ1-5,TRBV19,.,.,TGTGCCAGTAGTATCTCAGGGTATAGCAATCAGCCCCAGCATTTT,CASSISGYSNQPQHF
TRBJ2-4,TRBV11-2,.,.,TGTGCCAGCAACCCGACAGCCAATAGCGTCAAAAACATTCAGTACTTC,CASNPTANSVKNIQYF